This TCR beta chain was captured by sequencing in a study of T cell responses to AZD1222 COVID-19 vaccine. The germline V gene has CDR1 MNHEY and CDR2 SVGAGI. The trim removed 7 bases at V and 0 bases at J, leaving 4 bases unmatched. CDR3 size: 14 residues. With regard to this clone: Its target is unknown.

Pooling covered second doses at about 4 or about 12 weeks. TCRdb's copy holds only in-frame clones and misses some; the assay was immunoSEQ multiplex PCR. The profile shows some 15,000 clones, 88% of them singletons. Whole-study results and caveats: A rise in Spike-specific TCR breadth and depth followed two AZD1222 doses. With dominance at 160-218 and 743-854, vaccine-associated CD4 TCRs spanned spike. Donors, mostly white British, included more females; clonal diversity was possibly underestimated.

The sequenced sample was peripheral blood, obtained 28 days after the second AZD1222 dose. This sequence joins TRBV6-5 and TRBJ1-1; 8 bases fit TRBD1. The sequence came from an adult who received the AZD1222 COVID-19 vaccine. The CDR3 spells CASTEDRVNTEAFF. In DNA, the CDR3 is TGTGCCAGCACCGAGGACAGGGTGAACACTGAAGCTTTCTTT.